A selection of T cell receptor beta chains follows, all from one sample in a study of blood T cell repertoires in COVID-19. Using immunoSEQ multiplex PCR, the repertoire was profiled, and TCRdb retains in-frame clones only, with some absent. Of over 130,000 clones listed, roughly 84% are singletons. Sequencing was done on a sample of peripheral blood. These receptors originate from an older man with acute or convalescent COVID-19. Both conserved end residues are part of each CDR3.

j_call v_call cdr3_aa
TRBJ2-3 TRBV18 CASSPDQTGGTDTQYF
TRBJ1-4 TRBV19 CASSTIIGTGNEKLFF
TRBJ2-7 TRBV6-1 CASSDSAIPYEQYF
TRBJ2-1 TRBV19 CASTKGGGSYNEQFF
TRBJ2-2 TRBV11-3 CASSLGLLAGDTGELFF
TRBJ2-2 TRBV9 CASSVVAGEGGELFF
TRBJ2-7 TRBV5-6 CASSLVQGYEQYF
TRBJ1-2 TRBV9 CASSARTGAYGYTF
TRBJ2-5 TRBV5-1 CASSLRDSGQEPQYF
TRBJ2-2 TRBV19 CASSIEAGIGELFF
TRBJ1-2 TRBV6-6 CASSYSSPGNYGYTF
TRBJ2-4 TRBV18 CASSPPVQQNIQYF
TRBJ1-1 TRBV2 CASSGIQANTEAFF
TRBJ1-6 TRBV3-1/TRBV3-2 CASSPEKRQGGSPLHF
TRBJ2-7 TRBV20-1 CSASTGLGEQYF
TRBJ2-4 TRBV18 CASSPPGTGTGNIQYF
TRBJ2-7 TRBV11-2 CASSLEWGVLHEQYF
TRBJ1-1 TRBV2 CASRGWIRVPEAFF
TRBJ2-7 TRBV12-3/TRBV12-4 CASSLGTGDEQYF
TRBJ2-7 TRBV24-1 CATGTQGTEQYF
TRBJ2-7 TRBV5-1 CASKVADSYEQYF
TRBJ1-6 TRBV9 CASGGDSYNSPLHF
TRBJ1-2 TRBV7-9 CASSSGTGANYGYTF
TRBJ2-1 TRBV28 CASSFPRQGYNEQFF
TRBJ1-3 TRBV21-1 CASSAYYRDRGNHRAGNTIYF
TRBJ2-1 TRBV24-1 CATSASYGGGTYNEQFF
TRBJ2-5 TRBV7-8 CASSSAGTWETQYF
TRBJ2-3 TRBV28 CASSSDRLSPEPDTQYF
TRBJ2-7 TRBV7-9 CASSFESSDMEQYF
TRBJ2-3 TRBV19 CASSISLLTDTQYF
TRBJ2-1 TRBV19 CASSSAGTLNEQFF
TRBJ1-4 TRBV10-3 CAISDSASTGEKLFF
TRBJ2-7 TRBV6-6 CASSLTRFGTASSYEQYF
TRBJ2-1 TRBV11-3 CASSLGEGTGSPTVF
TRBJ2-5 TRBV5-4 CASSSPSGSQETQYF
TRBJ1-1 TRBV5-1 CASSPGDSGNTEAFF
TRBJ2-3 TRBV27 CASSFRPRTSTDTQYF
TRBJ2-1 TRBV10-3 CAISEGQGLHNEQFF
TRBJ1-1 TRBV10-3 CAIRTRESEAFF
TRBJ2-2 TRBV11-2 CASSLAGRGTGELFF
TRBJ2-5 TRBV24-1 CATSEPTGVRGETQYF
TRBJ2-2 TRBV24-1 CATSESLSGRYAGELFF